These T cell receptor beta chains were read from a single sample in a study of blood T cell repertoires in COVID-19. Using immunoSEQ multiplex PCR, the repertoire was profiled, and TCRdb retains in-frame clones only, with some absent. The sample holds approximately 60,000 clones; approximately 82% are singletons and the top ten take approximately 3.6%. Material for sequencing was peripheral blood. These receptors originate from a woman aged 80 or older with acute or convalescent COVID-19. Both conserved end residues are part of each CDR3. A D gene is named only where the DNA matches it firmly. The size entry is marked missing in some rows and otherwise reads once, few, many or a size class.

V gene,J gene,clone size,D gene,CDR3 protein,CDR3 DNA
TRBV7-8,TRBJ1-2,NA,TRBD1,CASSLASGGGGYTF,TGTGCCAGCAGCTTAGCGTCAGGGGGCGGTGGCTACACCTTC
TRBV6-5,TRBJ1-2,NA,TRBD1,CASSYLQGDGYTF,TGTGCCAGCAGTTACTTACAGGGGGACGGCTACACCTTC
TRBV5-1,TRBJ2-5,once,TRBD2,CASSQTSGGAKTQYF,TGCGCCAGCAGCCAGACTAGCGGGGGGGCGAAGACCCAGTACTTC
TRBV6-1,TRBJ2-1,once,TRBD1,CASSDPWTGAGNEQFF,TGTGCCAGCAGTGACCCCTGGACAGGGGCGGGCAATGAGCAGTTCTTC
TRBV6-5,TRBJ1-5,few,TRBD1,CASSYSGQDNQPQHF,TGTGCCAGCAGTTACTCCGGACAGGACAATCAGCCCCAGCATTTT
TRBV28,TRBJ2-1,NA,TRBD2,CASSTSGRGNNEQFF,TGTGCCAGCTCAACCAGCGGGAGGGGTAACAATGAGCAGTTCTTC
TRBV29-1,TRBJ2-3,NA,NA,CSGGGHGTDTQYF,TGCAGCGGCGGGGGCCACGGCACAGATACGCAGTATTTT
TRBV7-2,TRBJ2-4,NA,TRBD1,CASSFHGQGIGAKNIQYF,TGTGCCAGCAGCTTCCATGGACAGGGGATAGGGGCCAAAAACATTCAGTACTTC
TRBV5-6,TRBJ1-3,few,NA,CASSPTGLSGNTIYF,TGTGCCAGCAGCCCGACAGGTCTCTCTGGAAACACCATATATTTT
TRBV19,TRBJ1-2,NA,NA,CACRQPNYGYTF,TGTGCCTGTCGACAGCCTAACTATGGCTACACCTTC
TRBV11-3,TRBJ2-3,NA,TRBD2,CASSPGGISTDTQYF,TGTGCCAGCAGCCCGGGGGGGATCAGCACAGATACGCAGTATTTT
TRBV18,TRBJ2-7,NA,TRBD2,CASSPLTSGEGEQYF,TGTGCCAGCTCACCTCTAACGTCCGGGGAGGGCGAGCAGTACTTC
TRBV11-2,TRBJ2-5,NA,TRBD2,CASSLGGGVETQYF,TGTGCCAGCAGCTTAGGGGGAGGGGTAGAGACCCAGTACTTC
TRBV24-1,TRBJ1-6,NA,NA,CATSTRFFESSYNSPLHF,TGTGCCACCAGTACTCGCTTCTTCGAGAGCTCCTATAATTCACCCCTCCACTTT
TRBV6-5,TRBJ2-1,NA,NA,CASKAPSGNEQFF,TGTGCCAGCAAGGCTCCATCCGGGAATGAGCAGTTCTTC
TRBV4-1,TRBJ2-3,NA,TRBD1,CASSQVRDRYTDTQYF,TGCGCCAGCAGCCAAGTAAGGGACAGATACACAGATACGCAGTATTTT
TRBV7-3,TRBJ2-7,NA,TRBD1,CASSEFGTGVFYEQYF,TGTGCCAGCAGCGAATTCGGGACAGGGGTCTTCTACGAGCAGTACTTC
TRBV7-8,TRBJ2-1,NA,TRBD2,CASSQKSSGRAVSYNEQFF,TGTGCCAGCAGCCAAAAATCTAGCGGGAGGGCTGTCTCCTACAATGAGCAGTTCTTC
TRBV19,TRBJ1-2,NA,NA,CASSWGTYGYTF,TGTGCCAGTAGCTGGGGGACTTATGGCTACACCTTC
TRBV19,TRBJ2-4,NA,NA,CASSRRGAKNIQYF,TGTGCCAGTAGTAGACGGGGAGCCAAAAACATTCAGTACTTC
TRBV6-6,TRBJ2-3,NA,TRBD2,CASNGLAGGDTQYF,TGTGCCAGCAACGGACTAGCGGGAGGAGATACGCAGTATTTT
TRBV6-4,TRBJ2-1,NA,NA,CASSPFSGHAYNEQFF,TGTGCCAGCAGCCCCTTTAGCGGACATGCCTACAATGAGCAGTTCTTC
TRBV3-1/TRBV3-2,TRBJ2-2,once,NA,CASSRSTVTGELFF,TGTGCCAGCAGCCGATCAACAGTCACCGGGGAGCTGTTTTTT
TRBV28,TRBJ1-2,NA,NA,CASSLAALSYGYTF,TGTGCCAGCAGTTTGGCGGCTCTAAGCTATGGCTACACCTTC
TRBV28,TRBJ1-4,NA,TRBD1,CASSLWGQGAGNEKLFF,TGTGCCAGCAGTTTATGGGGACAGGGGGCGGGTAATGAAAAACTGTTTTTT
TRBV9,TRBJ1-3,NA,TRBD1,CASSVGDRGLGNTIYF,TGTGCCAGCAGCGTAGGGGACAGGGGGCTTGGAAACACCATATATTTT
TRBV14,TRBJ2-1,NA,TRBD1,CASSPNRGLVF,TGTGCCAGCAGCCCAAACAGGGGGTTGGTCTTC
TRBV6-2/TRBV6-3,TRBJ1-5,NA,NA,CASSYSSGSQPQHF,TGTGCCAGCAGTTACTCGAGTGGTAGCCAGCCCCAGCATTTT
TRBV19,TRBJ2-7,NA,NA,CASTEAPFSYEQYF,TGTGCCAGTACGGAGGCCCCTTTCTCCTACGAGCAGTACTTC
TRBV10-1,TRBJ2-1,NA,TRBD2,CASSESNSGRFNEQFF,TGCGCCAGCAGTGAGTCGAATAGCGGGAGATTCAATGAGCAGTTCTTC
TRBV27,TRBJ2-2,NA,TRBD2,CASSYGRAWTGELFF,TGTGCCAGCAGTTACGGGAGGGCCTGGACCGGGGAGCTGTTTTTT
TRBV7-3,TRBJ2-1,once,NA,CASSYGQEQFF,TGTGCCAGCAGCTACGGACAGGAGCAGTTCTTC
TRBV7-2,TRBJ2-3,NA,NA,CASSLAIPSTDTQYF,TGTGCCAGCAGCTTAGCCATCCCCAGCACAGATACGCAGTATTTT
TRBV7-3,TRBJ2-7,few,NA,CASSLGSRSYEQYF,TGTGCCAGCAGCTTGGGGAGTAGGTCCTACGAGCAGTACTTC
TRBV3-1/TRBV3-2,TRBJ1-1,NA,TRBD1,CASSRQGVTEAFF,TGTGCCAGCAGCCGACAGGGGGTCACTGAAGCTTTCTTT
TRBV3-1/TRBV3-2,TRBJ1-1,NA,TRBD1,CASSLGTANTEAFF,TGTGCCAGCAGCCTAGGGACAGCGAACACTGAAGCTTTCTTT
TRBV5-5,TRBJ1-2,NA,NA,CASSLLDTINYGYTF,TGTGCCAGCAGCTTGCTTGACACCATAAACTATGGCTACACCTTC
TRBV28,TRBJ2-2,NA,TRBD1,CASSLPRGLTGELFF,TGTGCCAGCAGTTTACCCAGGGGGCTCACCGGGGAGCTGTTTTTT
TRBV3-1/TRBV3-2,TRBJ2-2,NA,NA,CASSQDPGWGLSNTGELFF,TGTGCCAGCAGCCAAGATCCGGGGTGGGGGCTGTCGAACACCGGGGAGCTGTTTTTT
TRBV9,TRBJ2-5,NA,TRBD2,CASSVRTSGGGETQYF,TGTGCCAGCAGCGTACGGACTAGCGGGGGCGGGGAGACCCAGTACTTC
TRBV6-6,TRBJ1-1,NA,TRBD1,CASSKIQGAEAFF,TGTGCCAGCAGCAAAATACAGGGGGCTGAAGCTTTCTTT
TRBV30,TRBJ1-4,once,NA,CAWSPSEKLFF,TGTGCCTGGAGTCCCTCTGAAAAACTGTTTTTT
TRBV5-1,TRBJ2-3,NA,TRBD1,CASSRTGGWADTQYF,TGCGCCAGCAGCCGAACAGGGGGTTGGGCAGATACGCAGTATTTT
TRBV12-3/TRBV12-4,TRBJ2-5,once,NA,CASSPNQETQYF,TGTGCCAGCAGTCCCAACCAAGAGACCCAGTACTTC
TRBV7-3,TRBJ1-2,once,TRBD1,CASSLPGGEGGYTF,TGTGCCAGCAGCTTACCAGGGGGCGAAGGCGGCTACACCTTC
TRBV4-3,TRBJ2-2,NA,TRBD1,CASSPGTGNTGELFF,TGCGCCAGCAGCCCCGGGACAGGGAACACCGGGGAGCTGTTTTTT
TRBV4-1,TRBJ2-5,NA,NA,CASSLLERETQYF,TGCGCCAGCAGCCTTTTGGAGCGGGAGACCCAGTACTTC
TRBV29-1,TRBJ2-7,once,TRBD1,CSVISATGGIEQYF,TGCAGCGTCATATCTGCGACAGGGGGTATCGAGCAGTACTTC
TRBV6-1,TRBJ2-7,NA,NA,CASSEGAAGSYEQYF,TGTGCCAGCAGTGAAGGTGCTGCAGGGTCCTACGAGCAGTACTTC
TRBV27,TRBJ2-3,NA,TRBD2,CASSFQTRLAPDTQYF,TGTGCCAGCAGTTTTCAGACCCGACTAGCACCAGATACGCAGTATTTT
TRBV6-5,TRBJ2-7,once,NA,CASREQLQEQYF,TGTGCCAGCAGGGAGCAGCTCCAAGAGCAGTACTTC
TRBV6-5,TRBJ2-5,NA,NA,CASSLQGQETQYF,TGTGCCAGTTCTTTACAGGGTCAAGAGACCCAGTACTTC